These T cell receptor beta chains were read from a single sample in a study of cytomegalovirus exposure and HLA in healthy donors. Clones were sequenced by immunoSEQ multiplex PCR, and TCRdb holds only the in-frame ones, with some missing. The sample yields approximately 140,000 clones, less than 85% seen once. The specimen sequenced was PBMCs. These receptors came from a middle-aged man in good health and CMV-seropositive. CDR3s include the opening cysteine and the closing phenylalanine or tryptophan. Clone sizes are given selectively: once, few, many, or a class where the clone is expanded.

V | length | size | CDR3
TRBV11-2 | 14 | . | CASRRGTDSYEQYF
TRBV6-1 | 14 | . | CASSLGQGEKGYTF
TRBV7-9 | 13 | . | CASSQGTGEKLFF
TRBV6-4 | 19 | . | CASSDSNALDRRNRETQYF
TRBV5-5 | 18 | . | CASIPDRGWVMDNYGYTF
TRBV7-9 | 16 | few | CASSLHRDRGTEKLFF
TRBV28 | 16 | few | CASSLVGDRGAYEQYF
TRBV9 | 15 | once | CASSVTGPPYNEQFF
TRBV11-2 | 15 | . | CASSLLGQGYTEAFF
TRBV10-3 | 16 | . | CAISESHGQQENIQYF
TRBV5-1 | 13 | . | CASSVSDIYGYTF
TRBV11-2 | 15 | . | CASSLTSGGVYEQYF
TRBV9 | 12 | . | CASSVGTGEAFF
TRBV5-1 | 15 | . | CASSWGTGSSYEQYF
TRBV5-6 | 15 | few | CASSLVTGGKETQYF
TRBV5-1 | 16 | . | CASSLSVTEFYNEQFF
TRBV10-3 | 15 | . | CAISDGGLQTYEQYF
TRBV29-1 | 15 | . | CSVEDREGANYGYTF
TRBV19 | 14 | once | CASIPGARGTEAFF
TRBV19 | 14 | . | CASSMTGTDEKLFF
TRBV19 | 15 | few | CASSMAREGPDTQYF
TRBV29-1 | 14 | . | CSVHTGGYGEKLFF
TRBV27 | 12 | . | CASSPQGNEQFF
TRBV28 | 15 | . | CASSLGGSSYNEQFF
TRBV29-1 | 14 | . | CSVVGWEVQETQYF
TRBV7-6 | 15 | . | CASSLGVAGDTEAFF
TRBV11-2 | 14 | . | CASSSSRLSYEQYF
TRBV7-8 | 14 | . | CASSPSGAGDTQYF
TRBV28 | 15 | . | CASSINSGGTYEQYF
TRBV19 | 15 | . | CASSWRLAGEDEQYF
TRBV11-2 | 16 | . | CASSARVGPVNYGYTF
TRBV29-1 | 15 | . | CSVGAPQGSTGELFF
TRBV5-6 | 17 | . | CASSFWTGLSGANVLTF
TRBV5-1 | 14 | . | CASSILQGTDTQYF
TRBV28 | 14 | . | CASNLPGGFYEQYF
TRBV5-1 | 14 | . | CASSLTAGADEQYF
TRBV28 | 11 | . | CASSRGYEQYF
TRBV6-5 | 14 | . | CASRVVGGSYGYTF
TRBV5-6 | 14 | . | CASRRGQGAGGYTF
TRBV7-2 | 17 | . | CASSLSLSGRAYNEQFF
TRBV20-1 | 11 | few | CSTQMSNEQFF
TRBV19 | 11 | . | CASSMAVKLFF
TRBV28 | 15 | . | CASSRAGSGTDTQYF
TRBV7-2 | 15 | once | CASSLPRTSLETQYF
TRBV6-5 | 14 | . | CASSYTGTNYGYTF